This passage covers 23 T cell receptor beta chains from one sample sequenced in a study of T cell responses to AZD1222 COVID-19 vaccine. The method was immunoSEQ multiplex PCR; TCRdb's version includes in-frame clones alone and lacks a portion of them. The sample includes 100,000 to 120,000 clones, roughly 92% of them seen just once. The starting material was peripheral blood, obtained 28 days after the second AZD1222 dose. These receptors originate from an adult who received the AZD1222 COVID-19 vaccine.

The chain joins TRBV28 to TRBJ2-7, with 9 bases lining up with TRBD1. The V gene end was trimmed by 3 bases and the J gene end by 2 bases; junction bases not matched to a gene: 2. This CDR3 is built from 14 residues. Germline V lookup: CDR1 MDHEN, CDR2 SYDVKM. CDR3 residues: CASSLWTGAYEQYF. The CDR3 coding sequence is TGTGCCAGCAGTTTGTGGACAGGGGCCTACGAGCAGTACTTC.

This clone showed up just once. The genes are TRBV20-1 and TRBJ2-3; the D gene is possibly TRBD2 (5 bases). The germline V and J ends were trimmed by 3 bases and 0 bases, with 10 bases remaining between them. Germline V CDR1 and CDR2: DFQATT, SNEGSKA (reference sequence). This CDR3 contains 14 residues. This CDR3 reads CSASSGDSTDTQYF. The CDR3 DNA follows: TGCAGTGCTAGTTCCGGGGATAGCACAGATACGCAGTATTTT.

The chain couples TRBV19 to TRBJ2-7; 8 bases line up with TRBD1. The V and J ends lost 5 bases and 1 base, in that order; junction bases with no gene match: 7. Germline CDR1 reads LNHDA; CDR2 reads SQIVND (reference sequence). This CDR3 is built from 15 residues. The CDR3: CASSEQGVPSYEQYF. CDR3 nucleotides: TGTGCCAGTAGTGAACAGGGGGTCCCATCCTACGAGCAGTACTTC.

This rearrangement joins TRBV19 to TRBJ1-2, with D possibly matching TRBD1 (5 bases). The germline V and J ends were trimmed by 5 bases and 5 bases, with 12 bases remaining between them. The CDR3 totals 13 residues. Germline V gene data show CDR1 as LNHDA and CDR2 as SQIVND (reference sequence). CDR3 coding DNA: TGTGCCAGTAGTGCTCAGACAGAATATGGCTACACCTTC. It yields the protein CASSAQTEYGYTF.

This clone occurred a few times. The V gene is TRBV5-5, the J gene TRBJ2-1; no firm D call. Germline V gene lookup returns CDR1 SGHKS and CDR2 YYEKEE (reference sequence). The CDR3 extends over 15 amino acids. V shed 0 bases and J shed 0 bases, with 7 bases lying between them. As DNA, the CDR3 is TGTGCCAGCAGCTTGGAGGGCAGCTCCTACAATGAGCAGTTCTTC. Its protein product is CASSLEGSSYNEQFF.

The V gene is TRBV4-3, the J gene TRBJ2-1; D uncertain. The CDR3 length is 17 residues. From germline, CDR1 is LGHNA and CDR2 YSLEER. The V gene lost 0 bases and the J gene lost 0 bases, with 12 bases spanning the gap. The CDR3, as DNA: TGCGCCAGCAGCCAAGATCAAGCAGCGAGCTCCTACAATGAGCAGTTCTTC. The encoded protein is CASSQDQAASSYNEQFF.

The V gene is TRBV5-4, the J gene TRBJ2-3, with 8 bases lining up with TRBD1. Germline loops: CDR1 SGHNT, CDR2 YYREEE (reference sequence). This CDR3 region has 16 residues. V shed 0 bases, J shed 3 bases, and the junction held 6 bases outside the gene matches. The CDR3 region is CASSLDPGGITDTQYF. The DNA for the CDR3 is TGTGCCAGCAGCTTGGATCCAGGGGGCATAACAGATACGCAGTATTTT.

This clone was recorded only once. The genes are TRBV5-1 and TRBJ1-1; unclear D gene. Trimming left V 1 base short and J 2 bases short, with 12 bases between. In germline, CDR1 is SGHRS, CDR2 YFSETQ. This CDR3 spans 15 amino acids. The CDR3, as DNA: TGCGCCAGCAGCTTGTTACCCGGGCGAAACACTGAAGCTTTCTTT. Its protein is CASSLLPGRNTEAFF.

The genes are TRBV27 and TRBJ1-2; a possible D gene is TRBD1 (5 bases). Trimming shortened V by 5 bases and J by 8 bases, and 18 bases separated the two germline ends. CDR3 length equals 14 residues. Germline CDR1 and CDR2: MNHEY and SMNVEV (reference sequence). CDR3 nucleotide sequence: TGTGCCAGCAGTCCCATGGTGGGGACCGAGGGCTACACCTTC. Protein: CASSPMVGTEGYTF.

The rearrangement joins TRBV6-5 to TRBJ1-1, with D unclear. Germline V gene data show CDR1 as MNHEY and CDR2 as SVGAGI. Trimming shortened V by 5 bases and J by 5 bases, and 18 bases separated the two germline ends. This CDR3 has 15 amino acids. The CDR3 sequence: CASSHTPSGGTEAFF. The CDR3, as DNA: TGTGCCAGCAGTCACACCCCATCGGGAGGGACTGAAGCTTTCTTT.

The chain joins TRBV7-9 to TRBJ1-6, with D maybe TRBD1 (6 bases). V was shortened by 4 bases and J by 7 bases, with 14 bases between the two germline ends. Germline V gives CDR1 SEHNR, CDR2 FQNEAQ (reference sequence). The CDR3 sequence is 15 residues long. This CDR3 reads CASSSSGRGNSPLHF. CDR3 coding DNA: TGTGCCAGCAGCTCCTCGGGGAGGGGGAATTCACCCCTCCACTTT.

The chain combines TRBV3-1 (or the pseudogene TRBV3-2) with TRBJ2-1; the D is unclear. With 4 bases removed from V and 9 bases from J, the gap between germline ends came to 10 bases. Per the germline V gene, CDR1 is LGHDT and CDR2 is YNNKEL (reference sequence). This CDR3 contains 12 residues. The CDR3 loop is CASSPTGGEQFF. DNA of the CDR3: TGTGCCAGCAGCCCCACCGGCGGTGAGCAGTTCTTC.

This clone appeared a few times. The rearrangement joins TRBV4-3 to TRBJ2-6; the D gene could be TRBD1 or TRBD2 (6 bases each). Trimming removed 0 bases from V and 7 bases from J, with 13 bases in between. Germline CDR1 reads LGHNA; CDR2 reads YSLEER. This CDR3 region has 16 residues. For the CDR3, the DNA is TGCGCCAGCAGCCAAGATCCGGGGGCGGGAGCCAACGTCCTGACTTTC. Amino acid sequence: CASSQDPGAGANVLTF.

The CDR3 here is CASSGRGFHEQYF. CDR3 DNA sequence: TGTGCCAGCAGCGGAAGGGGGTTCCACGAGCAGTACTTC. The V gene is TRBV7-9, the J gene TRBJ2-7; tentative D call: TRBD1 (6 bases). Germline loops: CDR1 SEHNR, CDR2 FQNEAQ (reference sequence). V was shortened by 5 bases and J by 5 bases, with 13 bases between the two germline ends. The CDR3 is 13 amino acids.

V is TRBV18 and J is TRBJ2-7; 10 bases agree with TRBD2. V shed 8 bases, J shed 5 bases, and the junction held 12 bases outside the gene matches. CDR3 length equals 15 residues. Germline loops: CDR1 KGHSH, CDR2 LQKENI. The CDR3 sequence: CASAPLAGGHHEQYF. The DNA for the CDR3 is TGTGCCAGCGCCCCTTTAGCGGGGGGCCACCACGAGCAGTACTTC.

The rearrangement links TRBV5-1 to TRBJ2-7; 7 nucleotides line up with TRBD1. This CDR3 contains 15 residues. CDR1 is SGHRS and CDR2 is YFSETQ in the germline V gene. The J segment lost 0 bases and the V segment lost 2 bases, leaving 5 bases of the junction unmatched. The CDR3 protein is CASSFSTGSSYEQYF. CDR3 nucleotides: TGCGCCAGCAGCTTTTCGACAGGGAGCTCCTACGAGCAGTACTTC.

This clone was observed a few times. This sequence joins TRBV18 and TRBJ2-7, with D possibly being TRBD2 (5 bases). The CDR3 runs 13 residues. The V end lost 4 bases, the J end lost 6 bases, and 13 bases lay between the germline ends. Germline CDR1 reads KGHSH; CDR2 reads LQKENI. Here the CDR3 DNA reads TGTGCCAGCTCACTACTCAGTCGGGGCGAGCAGTACTTC. Translation gives CASSLLSRGEQYF.

The chain uses TRBV5-6 and TRBJ1-1, with a tentative D call TRBD1 (5 bases). Germline V gene data show CDR1 as SGHDT and CDR2 as YYEEEE. The CDR3 contains 13 residues. Trimming left V 4 bases short and J 1 base short, with 8 bases between. CDR3 sequence reads: CASSLGRNTEAFF. CDR3 DNA sequence: TGTGCCAGCAGCCTGGGACGGAACACTGAAGCTTTCTTT.

The count of this clone is one. The J gene is TRBJ1-5, the V gene TRBV28, with 9 bases lining up with TRBD1. V was clipped by 3 bases and J by 6 bases; unmatched bases: 6. In germline, CDR1 is MDHEN, CDR2 SYDVKM. The length of the CDR3 is 15 residues. The CDR3 protein is CASSFPTGGIQPQHF. The CDR3 DNA is TGTGCCAGCAGTTTTCCGACAGGGGGGATTCAGCCCCAGCATTTT.

This clone has only one observation. This chain uses TRBV6-5 with TRBJ2-7; a possible D gene is TRBD1 (6 bases). Per germline, CDR1 MNHEY and CDR2 SVGAGI. There are 12 residues in the CDR3. The V end was cut by 7 bases, the J end by 4 bases, with 11 bases between. The CDR3 coding sequence is TGTGCCAGCACCGCGGACAGATACGAGCAGTACTTC. It specifies CASTADRYEQYF.

This sequence joins TRBV10-2 and TRBJ2-5, with TRBD2 identical over 10 bases. The CDR3 is 17 amino acids. Germline V lookup: CDR1 WSHSY, CDR2 SAAADI. Trimming cost V 8 bases and J 5 bases; bases outside gene matches: 17. CDR3: CASGTHLASGGAETQYF. In DNA form, the CDR3 reads TGCGCCAGCGGAACCCACCTAGCTAGCGGGGGAGCGGAGACCCAGTACTTC.

V is TRBV4-1 and J is TRBJ2-7; 7 nucleotides align to TRBD1. V gave up 2 bases and J gave up 4 bases; unmatched junction bases: 11. The CDR3 totals 16 residues. Germline loops: CDR1 MGHRA, CDR2 YSYEKL. CDR3 in amino acids: CASSQPRTGASYEQYF. DNA for the CDR3: TGCGCCAGCAGCCAACCTAGAACAGGGGCTTCGTACGAGCAGTACTTC.

The genes are TRBV3-1 (or the pseudogene TRBV3-2) and TRBJ1-2; 9 nucleotides agree with TRBD1. V gave up 0 bases and J gave up 7 bases; unmatched junction bases: 3. This CDR3 has 14 amino acids. Germline CDR1 LGHDT, CDR2 YNNKEL (reference sequence). The CDR3 loop reads CASSQETGGVGYTF. DNA of the CDR3: TGTGCCAGCAGCCAAGAAACAGGGGGCGTTGGCTACACCTTC.